The 22 T cell receptor beta chains presented below share a single source sample, sequenced in a study of vaccination and CD4 T cells after COVID-19. Their antigens are not known. Described treatment: roughly 11-day PBMC culture with coronavirus spike peptide pools or control peptides (ViraFEST assay). The Oncomine TCR Beta short-read assay sequenced DNA from cultured CD4+ T cells. Using its own MiXCR run on the PCR reads, TCRdb lists one record per CDR3 protein. The profile shows more than 20,000 distinct CDR3 sequences, 50% of them singletons. The sequenced sample was CD4+ T cells from blood, cultured in vitro, obtained before SARS-CoV-2 vaccination. These receptor sequences come from a human donor who received a COVID-19 vaccine.

The chain combines TRBV7-2 with TRBJ2-3; the D gene is possibly TRBD2 (6 bases). Germline V gene data show CDR1 as SGHTA and CDR2 as FQGNSA. The V end lost 4 bases, the J end lost 4 bases, and 6 bases lay between the germline ends. CDR3 length: 12 residues. Written as DNA, the CDR3 is TGTGCCAGCAGCTCGGGGGCAGATACGCAGTATTTT. It encodes CASSSGADTQYF.

The chain carries TRBV2 and TRBJ2-3; D is ambiguous. The V gene lost 4 bases and the J gene lost 4 bases, with 9 bases spanning the gap. In germline, CDR1 is SNHLY, CDR2 FYNNEI. This CDR3 is 13 amino acids long. CDR3 DNA sequence: TGTGCCAGCAGTGTGAGTGCCCCAGATACGCAGTATTTT. Translated, it gives CASSVSAPDTQYF.

The rearrangement joins TRBV20-1 to TRBJ2-5; the D gene is possibly TRBD1 (6 bases). Germline V CDR1 and CDR2: DFQATT, SNEGSKA (reference sequence). The CDR3 loop spans 14 amino acids. The germline V and J ends were trimmed by 3 bases and 1 base, with 12 bases remaining between them. CDR3 amino acids: CSASFRDTQETQYF. CDR3 nucleotides: TGCAGTGCTAGTTTCCGGGACACCCAAGAGACCCAGTACTTC.

The chain has TRBV20-1 and TRBJ1-2; 8 nucleotides agree with TRBD1. This CDR3 has 13 residues. V shed 4 bases, J shed 6 bases, and the junction held 7 bases outside the gene matches. The germline gives CDR1 DFQATT, CDR2 SNEGSKA (reference sequence). This chain's CDR3 is CSATGDRGNGYTF. The CDR3 region has the DNA TGCAGTGCTACAGGCGACAGGGGAAATGGCTACACCTTC.

CDR3 nucleotides: TGTGCCAGCAGACCCGGACAGGGACAATATTCACCCCTCCACTTT. The encoded protein is CASRPGQGQYSPLHF. This rearrangement joins TRBV2 to TRBJ1-6, with 8 positions matching TRBD1. This CDR3 comprises 15 residues. Germline CDR1 reads SNHLY; CDR2 reads FYNNEI. V lost 6 bases to trimming and J lost 8 bases; unmatched junction nucleotides: 9.

V usage is TRBV10-3 and J usage is TRBJ1-2; no clear D. Germline CDR1 reads ENHRY; CDR2 reads SYGVKD. Between the trimmed V and J ends, which lost 0 bases and 4 bases, there was a span of 15 bases. This CDR3 comprises 16 residues. The CDR3 nucleotides are TGTGCCATCAGTGAGTCGTCGCCGGTATTTTTCTATGGCTACACCTTC. This sequence encodes CAISESSPVFFYGYTF.

This chain uses TRBV5-4 with TRBJ2-3; D perhaps matches TRBD1 (5 bases). This CDR3 comprises 15 residues. Germline V gene lookup returns CDR1 SGHNT and CDR2 YYREEE (reference sequence). Trimming pared 1 base from V and 4 bases from J, leaving 13 bases between. CDR3 amino acids: CASSLRQGDADTQYF. CDR3 in DNA: TGTGCCAGCAGCTTGAGGCAGGGTGACGCAGATACGCAGTATTTT.

The J gene is TRBJ2-3, the V gene TRBV2; possibly TRBD1 for D (5 bases). CDR1 and CDR2 from the germline V gene are SNHLY and FYNNEI. V shed 2 bases and J shed 2 bases, with 11 bases lying between them. The CDR3 runs 15 residues. The CDR3, as DNA: TGTGCCAGCAGTGAACAGGGTCCAAACACAGATACGCAGTATTTT. Translated, it gives CASSEQGPNTDTQYF. Supplemented by reference TRBV2 and TRBJ2-3, the full variable domain reads EPEVTQTPSHQVTQMGQEVILRCVPISNHLYFYWYRQILGQKVEFLVSFYNNEISEKSEIFDDQFSVERPDGSNFTLKIRSTKLEDSAMYFCASSEQGPNTDTQYFGPGTRLTVL.

The chain recombines TRBV10-1 with TRBJ2-3; 10 nucleotides line up with TRBD2. J lost 0 bases, V lost 2 bases, and 8 bases had no gene match. The CDR3 has 18 amino acids. Looked up from germline, CDR1 is WNHNN and CDR2 is SYGVQD (reference sequence). CDR3 protein: CASSEKASGGASTDTQYF. The DNA for the CDR3 is TGCGCCAGCAGTGAGAAGGCTAGCGGGGGTGCTAGCACAGATACGCAGTATTTT.

This chain joins TRBV3-1 and TRBJ2-3; D is perhaps TRBD1 (5 bases). The length of the CDR3 is 14 residues. Germline V gene lookup returns CDR1 LGHDT and CDR2 YNNKEL (reference sequence). V was clipped by 2 bases and J by 4 bases, with 10 bases between them. This CDR3 is CASSQSQGPDTQYF. The CDR3 nucleotides are TGTGCCAGCAGCCAAAGCCAGGGCCCAGATACGCAGTATTTT.

This clonotype was found a few times. The chain uses TRBV6-1 and TRBJ1-2; the D is unclear. The CDR3 totals 15 residues. V lost 2 bases to trimming and J lost 3 bases, with 13 bases between them. In germline, CDR1 is MNHNS, CDR2 SASEGT. The CDR3 loop is CASSEWSVADYGYTF. The CDR3 bases are TGTGCCAGCAGTGAATGGTCGGTTGCTGACTATGGCTACACCTTC.

The V gene is TRBV15, the J gene TRBJ1-2; D perhaps matches TRBD1 (6 bases). The CDR3 consists of 15 residues. CDR1 and CDR2 (germline): LNHNV, YYDKDF (reference sequence). Trimming took off 1 base at V and 5 bases at J, with 14 bases between the two ends. The CDR3 sequence: CATSRVDRNSYGYTF. The CDR3 DNA sequence: TGTGCCACCAGCAGAGTCGACAGGAATTCGTATGGCTACACCTTC.

This clonotype came up a few times. The chain is built from TRBV7-8 and TRBJ1-6; possible D gene TRBD1, 5 bases. The CDR3 sequence is 16 residues long. Trimming pared 5 bases from V and 3 bases from J, leaving 14 bases between. Germline CDR1 and CDR2: SGHVS and FQNEAQ. CDR3 nucleotide sequence: TGTGCCAGCAGCCCTCGCAGGGACTACTATAATTCACCCCTCCACTTT. Encoded protein: CASSPRRDYYNSPLHF.

This rearrangement joins TRBV6-5 to TRBJ1-2; maybe TRBD1 (5 bases). V lost 2 bases and J 5 bases, leaving 6 bases between the germline ends. The CDR3 is 12 residues long. Germline V CDR1 and CDR2: MNHEY, SVGAGI. The CDR3, as DNA: TGTGCCAGCAGTTACGCAGGGTATGGCTACACCTTC. This sequence encodes CASSYAGYGYTF.

The table lists this clonotype with a count of one. V gene TRBV19 combines with J gene TRBJ1-5, with D maybe TRBD1 (6 bases). Germline lookup yields CDR1 LNHDA and CDR2 SQIVND (reference sequence). Trimming cost V 4 bases and J 6 bases, with 13 bases left between them. The CDR3 is 14 residues long. The CDR3 loop is CASSTDRPGQPQHF. Here the CDR3 DNA reads TGTGCCAGTAGTACCGACAGGCCGGGTCAGCCCCAGCATTTT.

In this sample, this clonotype turned up a few times. The CDR3 coding sequence is TGTGCCTGGACTCGGGACAGGGCTGAAGCTTTCTTT. As protein: CAWTRDRAEAFF. The rearrangement uses TRBV30 and TRBJ1-1; 9 bases match TRBD1. The J segment lost 6 bases and the V segment lost 4 bases, leaving 3 bases of the junction unmatched. This CDR3 spans 12 amino acids. Germline CDR1 GTSNPN, CDR2 SVGIG (reference sequence).

As DNA, the CDR3 is TGTGCCACCAGCAGAGAAGCTACGGCGAACACCGGGGAGCTGTTTTTT. Protein product: CATSREATANTGELFF. The chain has TRBV15 and TRBJ2-2, with unresolved D. CDR3 size: 16 residues. The germline CDR1 and CDR2 sequences are LNHNV and YYDKDF (reference sequence). Trimming left V 0 bases short and J 0 bases short, with 8 bases between.

Concerning this clonotype itself: One end of the junction varies from germline; a read error may be responsible. V and J are TRBV6-1 and TRBJ1-4; no clear D gene. Germline loops: CDR1 MNHNS, CDR2 SASEGT. The CDR3 spans 14 residues. The CDR3 loop reads CASSAGQLRRKTVF. The DNA of the CDR3 is TGTGCCAGCAGTGCCGGCCAACTAAGGCGAAAAACTGTTTTT.

This clonotype occurred a few times. The DNA for the CDR3 is TGTGCCAGCCTACTGACAGGGATGGACACTGAAGCTTTCTTT. Protein sequence: CASLLTGMDTEAFF. The V call is TRBV7-9, the J call TRBJ1-1, with 7 bases lining up with TRBD1. There are 14 residues in the CDR3. Germline V lookup: CDR1 SEHNR, CDR2 FQNEAQ (reference sequence). With 8 bases clipped from V and 3 bases from J, the junction kept 9 bases outside the gene matches.

The V gene is TRBV6-5, the J gene TRBJ2-5, with D maybe TRBD2 (6 bases). This CDR3 contains 17 residues. CDR1 is MNHEY, CDR2 SVGAGI, per germline. Trimming removed 0 bases from V and 1 base from J, with 15 bases in between. In DNA form, the CDR3 reads TGTGCCAGCAGTTACTCTCGGGACTCCACGGTCCAAGAGACCCAGTACTTC. This translates into CASSYSRDSTVQETQYF.

Details on this clonotype: Since a much larger clone is just one base distant, this may be a read error. This chain connects TRBV7-8 to TRBJ1-3; D is undetermined. The CDR3 contains 16 residues. The germline gives CDR1 SGHVS, CDR2 FQNEAQ. In DNA, the CDR3 is TGTGCCAGCAGCTTACAAACCCCCGACTCTGGAAACACCATACATTTT. Amino acids: CASSLQTPDSGNTIHF.

The gene calls are TRBV6-2 or TRBV6-3 and TRBJ2-5; 12 bases line up with TRBD2. Germline V lookup: CDR1 MNHEY, CDR2 SVGEGT. The V segment lost 5 bases and the J segment 2 bases; nucleotides outside the gene matches: 9. This CDR3 is 17 amino acids long. The CDR3, as DNA: TGTGCCAGCAGTCAAAATCGACTAGCGGGGGCTCAAGAGACCCAGTACTTC. As protein: CASSQNRLAGAQETQYF.